The table lists the clone carrying this TCR beta chain with a few counts. Its antigen is not identified. Other DNA sequences in the same sample also yield this CDR3. This specimen belongs to a study of beta chain features in type 1 diabetes. Whole-study results and caveats: TCRB repertoires of naive, central memory and Treg cells appeared more similar among patients than among healthy donors. Type 1 diabetes patients had moderately but significantly shorter TCRB CDR3s in all four CD4+ subsets. The question left open here concerned HLA type influencing TCRB rearrangement. cDNA-based sequencing might over-represent cells highly expressing TCR.

The CDR3 runs to 16 residues. The V end was cut by 3 bases, the J end by 3 bases, with 14 bases between. Germline-derived CDR1 and CDR2 are SGHNT and YENEEA. Since all of the isolated RNA was reverse transcribed, expressed TCRB transcripts were what got sequenced. Method: immunoSEQ multiplex PCR; TCRdb's copy keeps in-frame clones and lacks some. Of about 370,000 clones detected, around 10% appear once; the ten largest clones hold about 0.6%. By way of CD45RO/CCR7/CD25/CD127/CD95/CD27, the CD4+ regulatory, stem cell-like memory, central memory and naive cells were sorted. The V gene is TRBV11-3, the J gene TRBJ2-2, with D tentatively TRBD2 (6 bases). The clonotype was recovered from a man aged 25-45 years with type 1 diabetes. The sample taken for sequencing was central memory CD4+ T cells from blood. Here the CDR3 DNA reads TGTGCCAGCAGCTTGCTGCCGGGGGAGGACACCGGGGAGCTGTTTTTT. Its translation: CASSLLPGEDTGELFF.